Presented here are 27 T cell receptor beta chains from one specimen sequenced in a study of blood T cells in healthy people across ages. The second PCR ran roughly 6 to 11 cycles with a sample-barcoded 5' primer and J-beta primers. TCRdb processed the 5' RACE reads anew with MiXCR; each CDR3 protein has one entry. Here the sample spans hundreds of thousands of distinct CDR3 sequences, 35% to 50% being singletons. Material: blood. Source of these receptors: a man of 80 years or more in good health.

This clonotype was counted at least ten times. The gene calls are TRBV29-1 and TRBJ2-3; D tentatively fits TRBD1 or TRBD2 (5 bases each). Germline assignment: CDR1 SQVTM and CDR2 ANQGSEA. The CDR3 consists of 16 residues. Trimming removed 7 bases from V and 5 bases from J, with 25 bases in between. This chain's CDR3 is CSALKTGLGGGDTQYF. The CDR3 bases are TGCAGCGCCCTAAAAACGGGGCTTGGAGGTGGAGATACGCAGTATTTT.

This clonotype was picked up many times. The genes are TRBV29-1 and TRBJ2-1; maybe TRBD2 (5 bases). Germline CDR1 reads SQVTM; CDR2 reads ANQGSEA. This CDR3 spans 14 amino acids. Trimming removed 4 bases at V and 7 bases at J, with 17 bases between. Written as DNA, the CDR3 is TGCAGCGTTGTTGGCCTAGCCCTGGGAAATGAGCAGTTCTTC. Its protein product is CSVVGLALGNEQFF.

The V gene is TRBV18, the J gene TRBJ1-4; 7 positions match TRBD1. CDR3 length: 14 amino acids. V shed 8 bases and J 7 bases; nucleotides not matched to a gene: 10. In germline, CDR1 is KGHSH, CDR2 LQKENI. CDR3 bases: TGTGCCAGCCGCCTAGACAGGGTTACTGAAAAACTGTTTTTT. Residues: CASRLDRVTEKLFF.

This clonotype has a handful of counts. This CDR3 reads CASSSPGPSYEQYF. CDR3 nucleotides: TGTGCCAGCAGTTCACCGGGACCGTCCTACGAGCAGTACTTC. J is TRBJ2-7 and V is TRBV28; D might be TRBD1 or TRBD2, each matching 5 bases. CDR3 length: 14 residues. V was clipped by 4 bases and J by 1 base, with 11 bases between them. CDR1 and CDR2 from the germline V gene are MDHEN and SYDVKM. Full variable domain (remainder filled in from reference TRBV28 and TRBJ2-7): DVKVTQSSRYLVKRTGEKVFLECVQDMDHENMFWYRQDPGLGLRLIYFSYDVKMKEKGDIPEGYSVSREKKERFSLILESASTNQTSMYLCASSSPGPSYEQYFGPGTRLTVT.

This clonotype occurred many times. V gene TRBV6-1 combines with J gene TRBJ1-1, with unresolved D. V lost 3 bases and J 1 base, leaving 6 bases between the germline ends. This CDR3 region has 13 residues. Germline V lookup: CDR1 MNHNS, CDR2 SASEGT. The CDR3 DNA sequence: TGTGCCAGCAGTGAGTATGGGAACACTGAAGCTTTCTTT. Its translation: CASSEYGNTEAFF.

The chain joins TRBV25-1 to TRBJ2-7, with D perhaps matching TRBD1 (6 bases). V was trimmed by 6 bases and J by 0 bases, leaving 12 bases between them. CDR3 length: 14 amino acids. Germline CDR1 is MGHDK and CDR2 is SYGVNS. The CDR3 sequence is CASRAGASSYEQYF. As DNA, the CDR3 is TGTGCCAGCAGGGCAGGGGCGTCCTCCTACGAGCAGTACTTC.

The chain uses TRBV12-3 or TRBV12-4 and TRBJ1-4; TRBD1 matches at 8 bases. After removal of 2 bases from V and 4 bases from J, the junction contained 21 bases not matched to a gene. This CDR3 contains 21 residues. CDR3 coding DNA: TGTGCCAGCAGTTTAAGATTAGGCAGAAAGAGGGCGGGACAGGATAATGAAAAACTGTTTTTT. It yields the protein CASSLRLGRKRAGQDNEKLFF.

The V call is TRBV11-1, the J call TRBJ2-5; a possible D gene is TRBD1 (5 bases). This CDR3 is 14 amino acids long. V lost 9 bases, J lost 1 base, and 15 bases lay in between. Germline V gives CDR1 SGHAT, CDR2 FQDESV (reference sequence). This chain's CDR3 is CASRRKGPQETQYF. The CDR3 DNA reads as TGTGCCAGTAGGCGCAAGGGGCCCCAAGAGACCCAGTACTTC.

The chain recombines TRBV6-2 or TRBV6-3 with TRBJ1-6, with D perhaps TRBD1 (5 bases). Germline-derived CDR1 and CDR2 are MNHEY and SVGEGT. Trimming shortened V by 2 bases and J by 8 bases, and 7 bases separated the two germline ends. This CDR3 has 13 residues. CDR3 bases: TGTGCCAGCAGTTACGGGGGGGATTCACCCCTCCACTTT. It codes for CASSYGGDSPLHF.

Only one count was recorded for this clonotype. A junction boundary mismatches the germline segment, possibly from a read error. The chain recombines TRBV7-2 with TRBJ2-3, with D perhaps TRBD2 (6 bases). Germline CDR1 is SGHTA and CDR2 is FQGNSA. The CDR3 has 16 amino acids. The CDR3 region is CAGSLLGGVGTDTQYF. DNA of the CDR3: TGTGCCGGCAGCTTATTGGGGGGAGTGGGGACAGATACGCAGTATTTT.

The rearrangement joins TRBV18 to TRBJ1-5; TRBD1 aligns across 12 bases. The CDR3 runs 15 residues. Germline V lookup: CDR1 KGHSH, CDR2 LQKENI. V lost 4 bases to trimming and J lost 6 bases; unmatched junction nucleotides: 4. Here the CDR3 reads CASSLGQGAGQPQHF. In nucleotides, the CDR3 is TGTGCCAGCTCACTGGGACAGGGGGCAGGTCAGCCCCAGCATTTT.

The CDR3: CASSSDMNSNQPQHF. CDR3 sequence (DNA): TGTGCCAGCAGCTCCGACATGAATAGCAATCAGCCCCAGCATTTT. The V call is TRBV7-2, the J call TRBJ1-5; D uncertain. The CDR3 contains 15 residues. V was cut by 4 bases and J by 0 bases, with 10 bases left in between. CDR1 is SGHTA, CDR2 FQGNSA, per germline. The whole variable domain, remainder taken from reference TRBV7-2 and TRBJ1-5, is GAGVSQSPSNKVTEKGKDVELRCDPISGHTALYWYRQSLGQGLEFLIYFQGNSAPDKSGLPSDRFSAERTGGSVSTLTIQRTQQEDSAVYLCASSSDMNSNQPQHFGDGTRLSIL.

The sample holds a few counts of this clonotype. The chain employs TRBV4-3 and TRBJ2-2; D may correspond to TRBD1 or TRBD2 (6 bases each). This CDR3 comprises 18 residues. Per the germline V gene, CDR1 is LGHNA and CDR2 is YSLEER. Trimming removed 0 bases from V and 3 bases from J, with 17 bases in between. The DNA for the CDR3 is TGCGCCAGCAGCCAAGATCTGGGGGGCGCAGGGTACACCGGGGAGCTGTTTTTT. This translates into CASSQDLGGAGYTGELFF.

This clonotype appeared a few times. This CDR3 reads CASRAARNIQYF. The CDR3 DNA is TGTGCCAGCAGGGCGGCGCGGAACATTCAGTACTTC. This chain connects TRBV28 to TRBJ2-4; D not resolved. Per germline, CDR1 MDHEN and CDR2 SYDVKM. This CDR3 has 12 residues. Deletions cut 6 bases from V and 7 bases from J, with 10 bases between.

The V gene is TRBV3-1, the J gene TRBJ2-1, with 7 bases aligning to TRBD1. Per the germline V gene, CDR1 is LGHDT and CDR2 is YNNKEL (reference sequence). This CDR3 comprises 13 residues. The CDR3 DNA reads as TGTGCTTTGTCAGGGGGATTTTACAATGAGCAGTTCTTC. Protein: CALSGGFYNEQFF.

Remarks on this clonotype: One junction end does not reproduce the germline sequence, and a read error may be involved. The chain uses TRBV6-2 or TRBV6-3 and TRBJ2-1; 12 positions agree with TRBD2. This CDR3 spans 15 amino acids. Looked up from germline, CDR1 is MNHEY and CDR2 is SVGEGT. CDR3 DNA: TGTGCCAGCAGCCGACTAGCGGGAGCTTACAATGAGCGGTTCTTC. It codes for CASSRLAGAYNERFF.

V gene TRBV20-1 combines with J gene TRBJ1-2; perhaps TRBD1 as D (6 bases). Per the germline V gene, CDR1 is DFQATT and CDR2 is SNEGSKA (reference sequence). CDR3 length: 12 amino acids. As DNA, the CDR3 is TGCGGGGGGCGGACTGGGTCGCCCGGCTACACCTTC. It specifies CGGRTGSPGYTF.

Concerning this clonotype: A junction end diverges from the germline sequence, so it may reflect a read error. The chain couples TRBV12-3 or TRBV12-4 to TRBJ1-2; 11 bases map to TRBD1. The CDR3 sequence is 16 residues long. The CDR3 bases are TGTACCAGCAGCACCCGAGGACAGGGGGCCTCGAAAGGCTACACCTTC. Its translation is CTSSTRGQGASKGYTF.

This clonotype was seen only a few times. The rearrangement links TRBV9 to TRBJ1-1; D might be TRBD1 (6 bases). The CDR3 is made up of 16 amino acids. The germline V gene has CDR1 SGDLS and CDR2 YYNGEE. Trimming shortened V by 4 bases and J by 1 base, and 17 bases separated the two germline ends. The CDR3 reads CASSTRGGRPNTEAFF. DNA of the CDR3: TGTGCCAGCAGCACCCGGGGGGGCAGGCCGAACACTGAAGCTTTCTTT.

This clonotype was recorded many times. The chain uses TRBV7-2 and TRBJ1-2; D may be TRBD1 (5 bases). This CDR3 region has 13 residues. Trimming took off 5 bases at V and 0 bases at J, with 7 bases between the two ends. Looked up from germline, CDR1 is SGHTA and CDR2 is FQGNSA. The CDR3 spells CASSQGPNYGYTF. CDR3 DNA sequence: TGTGCCAGCAGCCAGGGACCTAACTATGGCTACACCTTC. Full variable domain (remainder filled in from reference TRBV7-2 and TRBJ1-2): GAGVSQSPSNKVTEKGKDVELRCDPISGHTALYWYRQSLGQGLEFLIYFQGNSAPDKSGLPSDRFSAERTGGSVSTLTIQRTQQEDSAVYLCASSQGPNYGYTFGSGTRLTVV.

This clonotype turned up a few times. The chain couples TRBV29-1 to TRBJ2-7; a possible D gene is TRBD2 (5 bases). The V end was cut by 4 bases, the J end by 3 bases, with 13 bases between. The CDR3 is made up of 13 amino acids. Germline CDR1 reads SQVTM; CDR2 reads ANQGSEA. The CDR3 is CSVGLGGGYEQYF. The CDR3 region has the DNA TGCAGCGTTGGACTTGGTGGAGGCTACGAGCAGTACTTC.

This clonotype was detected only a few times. CDR3 residues: CSASRSANYGYTF. CDR3 DNA: TGCAGTGCTAGCCGGTCAGCTAACTATGGCTACACCTTC. This chain links TRBV20-1 with TRBJ1-2; D gene unclear. The V gene lost 3 bases and the J gene lost 0 bases, with 8 bases spanning the gap. In germline, CDR1 is DFQATT, CDR2 SNEGSKA (reference sequence). This CDR3 comprises 13 residues.

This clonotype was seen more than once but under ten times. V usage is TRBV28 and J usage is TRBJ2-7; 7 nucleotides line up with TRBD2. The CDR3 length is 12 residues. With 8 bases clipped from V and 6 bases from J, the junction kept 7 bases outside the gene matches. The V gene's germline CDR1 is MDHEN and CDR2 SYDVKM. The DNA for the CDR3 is TGTGCCAGCGTGGGAGGGGTAGCCGAGCAGTACTTC. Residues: CASVGGVAEQYF.

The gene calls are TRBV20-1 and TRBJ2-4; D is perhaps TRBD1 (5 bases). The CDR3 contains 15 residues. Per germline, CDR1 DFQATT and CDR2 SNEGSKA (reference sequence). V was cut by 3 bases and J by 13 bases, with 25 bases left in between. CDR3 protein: CSASSLGQGRDEQYF. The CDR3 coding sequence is TGCAGTGCTAGTTCCCTGGGGCAGGGCAGGGATGAGCAGTACTTC.

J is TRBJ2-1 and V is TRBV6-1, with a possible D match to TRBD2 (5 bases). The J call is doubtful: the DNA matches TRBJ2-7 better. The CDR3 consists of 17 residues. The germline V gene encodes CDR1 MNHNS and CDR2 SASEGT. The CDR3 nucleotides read TGTGCCAGCAGCAAGATTAGACGGGCGGGCTCCTACAATGAGCAGTACTTC. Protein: CASSKIRRAGSYNEQYF.

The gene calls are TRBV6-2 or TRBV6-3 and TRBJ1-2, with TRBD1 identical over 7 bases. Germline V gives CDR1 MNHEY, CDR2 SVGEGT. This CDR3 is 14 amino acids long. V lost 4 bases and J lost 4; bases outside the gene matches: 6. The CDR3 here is CASSLTGRGYGYTF. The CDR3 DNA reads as TGTGCCAGCAGTTTGACAGGGCGCGGCTATGGCTACACCTTC.

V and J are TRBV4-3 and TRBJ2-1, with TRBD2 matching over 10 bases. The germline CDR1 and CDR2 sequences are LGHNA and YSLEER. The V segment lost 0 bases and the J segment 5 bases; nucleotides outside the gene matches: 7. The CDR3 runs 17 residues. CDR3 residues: CASSQDIQREGNNEQFF. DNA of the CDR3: TGCGCCAGCAGCCAAGATATCCAGCGGGAGGGAAACAATGAGCAGTTCTTC.